A selection of T cell receptor beta chains follows, all from one sample in a study of T-cell memory formation after mild COVID-19. Each CDR3 protein gets one entry after TCRdb re-called the 5' RACE reads with MiXCR. The table includes about 270,000 distinct CDR3 sequences, less than 20% detected once. The sequencing sample was made of PBMCs or a T cell subset sorted from them (not recorded which). The origin of the receptors is an adult woman who had mild COVID-19 (a few samples of this study predate the infection). Cell type and time point are not known. Each CDR3 is given without its conserved first and last residue. The D gene is left open where the match is weak.

TRBV7-6 NA ASSLVLSGRNEQF
TRBV6-5 NA ASSSRLTAPGEQY
TRBV9 TRBD2 ASSVGLTETQY
TRBV24-1 NA ATSDPLSLGNEQF
TRBV5-1 NA ASSRRGRTDTQY
TRBV2 TRBD1 ASIPGQGTYNEQF
TRBV25-1 NA ASSEWRDTAEAF
TRBV5-1 TRBD1 ASSVVAGTGLSPLH
TRBV11-2 NA ASSRNAGSRDSPLH
TRBV4-2 NA ASSQRTTGGDEQY
TRBV7-9 NA ASGSNPGTGTYEQY
TRBV5-1 NA ASSLDSMNTEAF
TRBV15 NA ATSRDLQVVGYT
TRBV12-3/TRBV12-4 NA ASSLGGPRRETQY
TRBV7-9 NA ASKPRERSTQSSYNEQF
TRBV28 NA ASARGAGELF
TRBV3-1 NA ASSQWSRGRETQY
TRBV7-8 NA ASSLVAGWTDTQY
TRBV18 TRBD1 ASSRDRGRWKDTQY
TRBV12-3/TRBV12-4 TRBD1 ASSLSDRAPEQY
TRBV11-3 TRBD2 ASSSGSRGRSLGNEQF
TRBV30 TRBD1 AWSWQGDQPQH
TRBV19 NA ASRERGEVSYNEQF
TRBV6-5 NA ASRARGPGTIY
TRBV15 NA ATSRAIHRVPYEQY
TRBV19 NA ASSIGVSDTQY
TRBV21-1 NA APNRTGDEQF
TRBV27 NA ASRDQGFGNQPQH
TRBV4-1 TRBD1 ASSQAERQGAAYEQY
TRBV11-1 TRBD2 ASSLNSGVSSYEQY
TRBV5-6 TRBD2 ASSLALAGAQY
TRBV28 TRBD2 ASSSSSGLSSYNEQF
TRBV6-2/TRBV6-3 NA ASSYRWERVEEQY
TRBV30 NA AWSVGVNTGEQF
TRBV30 TRBD2 AWSGLAGYEQF
TRBV7-2 TRBD2 ASSTSGPSSGAQY
TRBV28 TRBD2 ASSSGTSGKYEQY
TRBV30 NA AWSSWGAYNEQF
TRBV12-3/TRBV12-4 TRBD2 ASRVAGTNTGELF
TRBV5-1 NA ASSSPTNTGELF
TRBV7-9 NA ASSLAEGVADTQY
TRBV7-3 NA ASSVGGRKQETQY
TRBV27 NA ASRPDTNTGELF
TRBV5-1 NA ASSSTTIQGPEAF
TRBV10-3 TRBD2 AIRGTSGNNEQF
TRBV12-3/TRBV12-4 TRBD1 ASSLSVRGQLLLGANVLT
TRBV18 NA ASRGMKEYTEAF
TRBV7-9 TRBD2 ASRIAGAEQF
TRBV12-3/TRBV12-4 TRBD2 AVSAGGEQY
TRBV10-3 NA AIRADSYQPQH
TRBV28 NA ASSLEERGGYT
TRBV7-2 NA ASSLGSTTNQPQH
TRBV5-1 NA ASSLVISGLTPGANVLT
TRBV4-2 TRBD2 ASSQEAGGSGRGDTQY
TRBV24-1 NA ATRRGGKDWDGYT
TRBV6-1 TRBD1 ASSWGQEPPTQY